A single sample gave rise to the 25 T cell receptor beta chains below, sequenced in a study of monozygotic twins with inflammatory bowel disease. TCRdb reprocessed the 5' RACE reads and stores each CDR3 protein as one record, lacking DNA. The sample totals about 350,000 distinct CDR3 sequences. The sequenced sample consisted of blood. The receptor set was obtained from a human donor with ulcerative colitis or Crohn's disease, or a healthy co-twin of an affected twin (not recorded which).

The rearrangement links TRBV7-2 to TRBJ2-3; TCRdb reports TRBD1, a call that lacks DNA to check it against. This CDR3 region has 13 residues. Germline assignment: CDR1 SGHTA and CDR2 FQGNSA. The chain's CDR3 is CASLRDYTDTQYF.

V is TRBV10-3 and J is TRBJ2-2. The CDR3 loop spans 11 amino acids. Looked up from germline, CDR1 is ENHRY and CDR2 is SYGVKD. The CDR3 sequence: CAIMDTGELFF.

The genes are TRBV28 and TRBJ2-5; TCRdb's D call of TRBD1 is untestable without DNA. This CDR3 region has 13 residues. Germline V lookup: CDR1 MDHEN, CDR2 SYDVKM. The CDR3 loop is CASSFAGRETQYF.

The chain is built from TRBV6-2 or TRBV6-3 and TRBJ1-5. Looked up from germline, CDR1 is MNHEY and CDR2 is SVGEGT. The CDR3 runs to 12 residues. CDR3 amino acids: CASGISNQPQHF.

The chain joins TRBV29-1 to TRBJ2-1; TCRdb selects TRBD1, and the lack of DNA leaves this call unchecked. Germline V gene sequence: CDR1 SQVTM, CDR2 ANQGSEA. There are 14 residues in the CDR3. The CDR3 here is CSAFTGGAYNEQFF.

This chain connects TRBV12-3 or TRBV12-4 to TRBJ2-1; TCRdb lists TRBD1, though no DNA is available to test this call. The CDR3 runs 12 residues. The CDR3 sequence is CASSMTGGEQFF.

The chain combines TRBV29-1 with TRBJ2-2. Per germline, CDR1 SQVTM and CDR2 ANQGSEA. The CDR3 consists of 14 residues. Here the CDR3 reads CSVEVVPNTGELFF.

The CDR3 loop is CASSYPGVGTDTQYF. J is TRBJ2-3 and V is TRBV27; the TRBD1 assignment by TCRdb is unverifiable without DNA. Germline loops: CDR1 MNHEY, CDR2 SMNVEV (reference sequence). The CDR3 has 15 residues.

This chain uses TRBV28 with TRBJ2-5; TCRdb returns TRBD2, unconfirmable since there is no DNA. The CDR3 runs to 15 residues. Germline loops: CDR1 MDHEN, CDR2 SYDVKM. This CDR3 is CASSPQRAPQETQYF. The entire variable domain, with the rest obtained from reference TRBV28 and TRBJ2-5, is as follows: DVKVTQSSRYLVKRTGEKVFLECVQDMDHENMFWYRQDPGLGLRLIYFSYDVKMKEKGDIPEGYSVSREKKERFSLILESASTNQTSMYLCASSPQRAPQETQYFGPGTRLLVL.

The V and J genes are TRBV10-3 and TRBJ2-3; TCRdb lists TRBD1, though no DNA is available to test this call. CDR3 length equals 16 residues. Germline V gene lookup returns CDR1 ENHRY and CDR2 SYGVKD. This chain's CDR3 is CATWGVTGGSADTQYF.

This chain links TRBV29-1 with TRBJ2-7; with no DNA, the TCRdb D assignment of TRBD1 cannot be verified. The germline CDR1 and CDR2 sequences are SQVTM and ANQGSEA. The CDR3 has 16 residues. CDR3 loop: CSVDGQGGYLGDEQYF.

The chain employs TRBV28 and TRBJ2-3. The CDR3 runs to 18 residues. Per the germline V gene, CDR1 is MDHEN and CDR2 is SYDVKM. The chain's CDR3 is CASSLEFAFSASTDTQYF.

V usage is TRBV5-1 and J usage is TRBJ2-2; TCRdb gives TRBD2 as the D gene, but with no DNA this cannot be confirmed. CDR3 length: 16 residues. Germline CDR1 is SGHRS and CDR2 is YFSETQ. The CDR3 is CASSIASGSGTGELFF.

The J gene is TRBJ2-6, the V gene TRBV3-1. This CDR3 spans 15 amino acids. The germline gives CDR1 LGHDT, CDR2 YNNKEL (reference sequence). The CDR3 sequence: CASSPYRSGANVLTF.

The chain has TRBV5-1 and TRBJ2-2. The CDR3 sequence is 14 residues long. In germline, CDR1 is SGHRS, CDR2 YFSETQ. CDR3 residues: CASRSEANTGELFF. The full variable domain, with the rest looked up from reference TRBV5-1 and TRBJ2-2, is KAGVTQTPRYLIKTRGQQVTLSCSPISGHRSVSWYQQTPGQGLQFLFEYFSETQRNKGNFPGRFSGRQFSNSRSEMNVSTLELGDSALYLCASRSEANTGELFFGEGSRLTVL.

The V call is TRBV7-9, the J call TRBJ1-1; TCRdb proposes TRBD1, but this gene call is untestable without DNA. The CDR3 runs 15 residues. The germline V gene has CDR1 SEHNR and CDR2 FQNEAQ (reference sequence). CDR3 sequence: CASSPSDRFNTEACF.

The genes are TRBV10-3 and TRBJ2-1; TCRdb indicates TRBD2, and absent DNA this call remains unverified. Germline values: CDR1 ENHRY, CDR2 SYGVKD. The CDR3 is 18 amino acids. CDR3 region: CAISDSGMAGTRHNEQFF.

The CDR3 reads CASSDRQGFSYEQYF. The J gene is TRBJ2-7, the V gene TRBV7-8; TCRdb's D gene call, TRBD1, goes unchecked for lack of DNA. The CDR3 is made up of 15 amino acids. Germline V gene sequence: CDR1 SGHVS, CDR2 FQNEAQ.

The chain uses TRBV20-1 and TRBJ2-2; the D call of TRBD2 rests on TCRdb alone, since no DNA is present to check it. CDR3 size: 16 residues. Germline V lookup: CDR1 DFQATT, CDR2 SNEGSKA (reference sequence). CDR3 loop: CSASILAAANTGELFF.

The chain recombines TRBV20-1 with TRBJ1-1. Germline V CDR1 and CDR2: DFQATT, SNEGSKA (reference sequence). The CDR3 contains 12 residues. CDR3: CSAKRGMREAFF.

This chain connects TRBV7-9 to TRBJ1-5. This CDR3 region has 11 residues. Germline-derived CDR1 and CDR2 are SEHNR and FQNEAQ (reference sequence). CDR3 region: CASSSGGPQHF.

This chain uses TRBV5-1 with TRBJ1-1. The CDR3 is 13 amino acids. Germline V gives CDR1 SGHRS, CDR2 YFSETQ. This CDR3 is CASSFKKETEAFF.

The chain links TRBV29-1 to TRBJ2-5. The germline gives CDR1 SQVTM, CDR2 ANQGSEA. The CDR3 contains 13 residues. The CDR3 protein is CSGGTDNQETQYF.

The chain combines TRBV7-2 with TRBJ1-2. Germline V CDR1 and CDR2: SGHTA, FQGNSA. The CDR3 is 15 amino acids. The chain's CDR3 is CASSFDSSANYGYTF.

V usage is TRBV4-2 and J usage is TRBJ1-5; TCRdb names TRBD1, which stays unverified in the absence of DNA. The length of the CDR3 is 15 residues. The germline V gene has CDR1 LGHNA and CDR2 YNFKEQ. The chain's CDR3 is CASSQMPGTGQPQHF.